The 20 T cell receptor beta chains reported below all come from one sample, sequenced in a study of shared clonotypes between healthy human individuals. Generated by immunoSEQ multiplex PCR, the TCRdb table keeps only in-frame clones and is missing some. Of about 530,000 clones detected, around 96% appear once; the ten largest clones hold approximately 0.062%. The material sequenced was naive CD4+ T cells sorted from blood. Subset indicated: CD45RA+ positively selected. These receptors were taken from a woman aged 25-40 years in good health.

The V and J genes are TRBV4-1 and TRBJ2-2; possible D gene TRBD1, 6 bases. The CDR3 spans 16 residues. Trimming removed 6 bases from V and 1 base from J, with 15 bases in between. CDR1 and CDR2 (germline): MGHRA, YSYEKL. Here the CDR3 DNA reads TGCGCCAGCAGTACCGCCTCACAGGGGAACACCGGGGAGCTGTTTTTT. Its translation: CASSTASQGNTGELFF.

This clone was recorded only once. The rearrangement uses TRBV15 and TRBJ2-3; 8 positions match TRBD2. V was clipped by 2 bases and J by 2 bases; unmatched bases: 12. The germline gives CDR1 LNHNV, CDR2 YYDKDF (reference sequence). This CDR3 has 18 amino acids. CDR3 in amino acids: CATSRQGPLAANTDTQYF. CDR3 sequence (DNA): TGTGCCACCAGCAGACAAGGGCCACTAGCGGCCAACACAGATACGCAGTATTTT.

This chain links TRBV28 with TRBJ2-5, with 11 bases fitting TRBD2. CDR3 length equals 15 residues. After removal of 5 bases from V and 6 bases from J, the junction contained 8 bases not matched to a gene. The germline gives CDR1 MDHEN, CDR2 SYDVKM. CDR3 coding DNA: TGTGCCAGCAGTGATAGCGGGAGGGCCATAAAGACCCAGTACTTC. Protein: CASSDSGRAIKTQYF.

The gene calls are TRBV28 and TRBJ2-5, with 8 bases aligning to TRBD2. Germline trimming cut 5 bases from V and 7 bases from J; bases unmatched to any gene: 9. Germline CDR1 and CDR2: MDHEN and SYDVKM. The CDR3 loop spans 14 amino acids. The CDR3 DNA sequence: TGTGCCAGCAGTCATGGGACTAGAGCGTGGACCCAGTACTTC. It codes for CASSHGTRAWTQYF.

Only one count was recorded for this clone. The chain joins TRBV14 to TRBJ2-6; D remains unclear. This CDR3 is 17 amino acids long. CDR1 is SGHDN and CDR2 is FVKESK in the germline V gene. Trimming left V 1 base short and J 0 bases short, with 10 bases between. The CDR3 DNA reads as TGTGCCAGCAGCCAAGTACGGCAGAGCTCTGGGGCCAACGTCCTGACTTTC. Amino acid sequence: CASSQVRQSSGANVLTF.

As DNA, the CDR3 is TGTGCCAGCAGCTGGAGAGGATCGGGAGGTAATGGAATTGAGCAGTTCTTC. This translates into CASSWRGSGGNGIEQFF. The chain joins TRBV11-2 to TRBJ2-1; the match to TRBD2 covers 7 bases. This CDR3 is 17 amino acids long. The V gene end was trimmed by 4 bases and the J gene end by 9 bases; junction bases not matched to a gene: 18. CDR1 and CDR2 (germline): SGHAT, FQNNGV.

The chain uses TRBV2 and TRBJ2-1; perhaps TRBD1 as D (5 bases). Germline CDR1 reads SNHLY; CDR2 reads FYNNEI. The germline V and J ends were trimmed by 6 bases and 7 bases, with 7 bases remaining between them. The CDR3 sequence is 11 residues long. DNA of the CDR3: TGTGCCAGCAGAGGGGCAAATGAGCAGTTCTTC. The encoded protein is CASRGANEQFF.

This clone showed up just once. The chain carries TRBV5-1 and TRBJ2-7, with a possible D match to TRBD2 (5 bases). Between the trimmed V and J ends, which lost 0 bases and 2 bases, there was a span of 9 bases. Germline V gene lookup returns CDR1 SGHRS and CDR2 YFSETQ. This CDR3 has 14 residues. CDR3 sequence: CASSLVREPYEQYF. The CDR3 region has the DNA TGCGCCAGCAGCTTGGTCCGGGAACCCTACGAGCAGTACTTC.

This chain joins TRBV7-9 and TRBJ1-2; TRBD1 aligns across 10 bases. The CDR3 is 15 residues long. The V segment lost 4 bases and the J segment 4 bases; nucleotides outside the gene matches: 6. Germline loops: CDR1 SEHNR, CDR2 FQNEAQ (reference sequence). The CDR3 region is CASSSGGTGVYGYTF. In DNA form, the CDR3 reads TGTGCCAGCAGCTCCGGCGGGACAGGGGTCTATGGCTACACCTTC.

This clone was seen once. The rearrangement uses TRBV28 and TRBJ1-1; D call uncertain. The V end was cut by 5 bases, the J end by 5 bases, with 9 bases between. The CDR3 is 12 residues long. Germline V gene data show CDR1 as MDHEN and CDR2 as SYDVKM. This chain's CDR3 is CASSDLRTEAFF. The CDR3 DNA sequence: TGTGCCAGCAGTGACCTTAGGACTGAAGCTTTCTTT.

The rearrangement links TRBV5-1 to TRBJ1-2; maybe TRBD1 (5 bases). Germline CDR1 SGHRS, CDR2 YFSETQ. CDR3 length equals 12 residues. Trimming pared 2 bases from V and 8 bases from J, leaving 10 bases between. As DNA, the CDR3 is TGCGCCAGCAGCTTTGGGGGTTGGGGCTACACCTTC. Its protein is CASSFGGWGYTF.

This clone came up once. The chain joins TRBV28 to TRBJ2-7; D might be TRBD1 (6 bases). The V gene's germline CDR1 is MDHEN and CDR2 SYDVKM. V lost 3 bases and J lost 5, with 14 bases in between. CDR3 length: 14 residues. CDR3 bases: TGTGCCAGCAGTTTCCTCGGCAGGGGCCACGAGCAGTACTTC. Translating gives CASSFLGRGHEQYF.

The chain recombines TRBV10-3 with TRBJ1-4; 7 bases match TRBD1. Losses at the gene ends were 2 bases for V and 4 bases for J; bases not matched to a gene: 4. This CDR3 comprises 15 residues. Looked up from germline, CDR1 is ENHRY and CDR2 is SYGVKD. In DNA form, the CDR3 reads TGTGCCATCAGTGAGGTGGGACAGCTTAATGAAAAACTGTTTTTT. This sequence encodes CAISEVGQLNEKLFF.

The sample holds one count of this clone. The chain is built from TRBV11-1 and TRBJ2-1; TRBD1 agrees at 9 bases. With V trimmed by 5 bases and J by 1 base, 9 bases remained unmatched. In germline, CDR1 is SGHAT, CDR2 FQDESV (reference sequence). The CDR3 contains 17 residues. The CDR3 protein is CASSQPPGQGSYNEQFF. CDR3 coding DNA: TGTGCCAGCAGCCAACCCCCGGGACAGGGATCCTACAATGAGCAGTTCTTC. Together with reference TRBV11-1 and TRBJ2-1, the CDR3 gives the full variable domain: EAEVAQSPRYKITEKSQAVAFWCDPISGHATLYWYRQILGQGPELLVQFQDESVVDDSQLPKDRFSAERLKGVDSTLKIQPAELGDSAMYLCASSQPPGQGSYNEQFFGPGTRLTVL.

The V and J genes are TRBV6-6 and TRBJ2-5; the D gene is possibly TRBD2 (5 bases). Trimming removed 5 bases at V and 7 bases at J, with 17 bases between. Germline-derived CDR1 and CDR2 are MNHNY and SVGAGI (reference sequence). The CDR3 loop spans 14 amino acids. The CDR3 reads CASSPGWAAGTQYF. The CDR3 DNA sequence: TGTGCCAGCAGTCCCGGATGGGCCGCGGGGACCCAGTACTTC.

In its sample, this clone was seen once. The rearrangement links TRBV19 to TRBJ2-1, with D hard to call. Germline V lookup: CDR1 LNHDA, CDR2 SQIVND (reference sequence). CDR3 length equals 15 residues. Trimming stripped 1 base from V and 4 bases from J, with 11 bases between. The CDR3 spells CASSIGRGRYNEQFF. The CDR3 nucleotides read TGTGCCAGTAGTATAGGGAGAGGCAGGTACAATGAGCAGTTCTTC.

The rearrangement joins TRBV5-6 to TRBJ2-5, with unresolved D. V was clipped by 4 bases and J by 5 bases, with 21 bases between them. This CDR3 spans 16 amino acids. CDR1 and CDR2 (germline): SGHDT, YYEEEE. CDR3 bases: TGTGCCAGCAGCGGGATACGTGCGGCCGCCCTGGAGACCCAGTACTTC. Translating gives CASSGIRAAALETQYF.

V usage is TRBV5-8 and J usage is TRBJ2-7; 7 nucleotides match TRBD2. Looked up from germline, CDR1 is SGHTS and CDR2 is YDEGEE. The V gene end was trimmed by 3 bases and the J gene end by 4 bases; junction bases not matched to a gene: 10. This CDR3 region has 15 residues. The CDR3 DNA is TGTGCCAGCAGCTCCCGGACTAGTCTCGGTTACGAGCAGTACTTC. It codes for CASSSRTSLGYEQYF.

The chain has TRBV29-1 and TRBJ2-3; unclear D gene. CDR1 is SQVTM and CDR2 is ANQGSEA in the germline V gene. The CDR3 spans 12 residues. Trimming removed 3 bases from V and 0 bases from J, with 4 bases in between. The DNA for the CDR3 is TGCAGCGTTGAGGGCAGCACAGATACGCAGTATTTT. Amino acids: CSVEGSTDTQYF.

This chain uses TRBV4-1 with TRBJ2-4, with 11 bases aligning to TRBD2. The CDR3 consists of 21 residues. Trimming removed 1 base from V and 1 base from J; junction bases left unmatched: 15. Germline lookup yields CDR1 MGHRA and CDR2 YSYEKL. The CDR3 nucleotides read TGCGCCAGCAGCCAAGCAGTCTTAGCGGGAGGGCCGTCCGGGGCCAAAAACATTCAGTACTTC. Its translation: CASSQAVLAGGPSGAKNIQYF.